This T cell receptor beta chain was recorded in a study of T cell repertoires in cytomegalovirus infection. General study findings and limits: HLA-C-restricted CMV clonotypes gave the most frequent clonotype in two of eight donors. Pooled public TCR beta family frequency picked out CMV carriers with the relevant HLA.

TCRdb re-analysed the reads in MiXCR, keeping a single row per CDR3 protein. The data contain about 260,000 distinct CDR3 sequences, approximately 9% of them seen just once; the ten biggest clones take up less than 15%. Notes on this clonotype: The antigen is not known.

The material sequenced was PBMCs. The sequence came from a human donor in good health (CMV status not recorded). Some clones in this sample may be carry-over from other donors' samples.

The CDR3 nucleotides read TGCAGTGCTAGAGCCACCGGGGAGCTGTTTTTT. As protein: CSARATGELFF. The V gene is TRBV20-1, the J gene TRBJ2-2; D remains unclear. Trimming pared 1 base from V and 4 bases from J, leaving 1 base between. Germline CDR1 reads DFQATT; CDR2 reads SNEGSKA (reference sequence). The CDR3 is 11 residues long.